This record concerns one T cell receptor (beta chain) sequence. This entry belongs to a study of blood T cell repertoires in COVID-19. Study details: PBMCs, B-cell-depleted T cells, or T cells were the source of the cDNA or gDNA that made up the material.

As handled by the study authors: By means of reference gene primer amplification, nucleated cell counts were estimated. The assay was immunoSEQ multiplex PCR, and TCRdb's table has in-frame clones only and misses some. D and trimming come from the DNA, and the V and J calls and clone size come from that table. This sample has about 330,000 clones; 70% to 90% occur once, and the top ten carry around 4%. The germline gives CDR1 MNHEY, CDR2 SMNVEV (reference sequence). V was pared by 3 bases and J by 0 bases, with 1 base of the junction left unmatched. The CDR3 length is 14 residues. The J gene is TRBJ2-7, the V gene TRBV27; 8 bases agree with TRBD2. The TCR sequence derives from a woman between 50 and 59 years old with active or convalescent COVID-19. The sequenced sample was peripheral blood. The CDR3 region is CASSFSGVSYEQYF. CDR3 DNA sequence: TGTGCCAGCAGTTTTAGCGGGGTCTCCTACGAGCAGTACTTC.